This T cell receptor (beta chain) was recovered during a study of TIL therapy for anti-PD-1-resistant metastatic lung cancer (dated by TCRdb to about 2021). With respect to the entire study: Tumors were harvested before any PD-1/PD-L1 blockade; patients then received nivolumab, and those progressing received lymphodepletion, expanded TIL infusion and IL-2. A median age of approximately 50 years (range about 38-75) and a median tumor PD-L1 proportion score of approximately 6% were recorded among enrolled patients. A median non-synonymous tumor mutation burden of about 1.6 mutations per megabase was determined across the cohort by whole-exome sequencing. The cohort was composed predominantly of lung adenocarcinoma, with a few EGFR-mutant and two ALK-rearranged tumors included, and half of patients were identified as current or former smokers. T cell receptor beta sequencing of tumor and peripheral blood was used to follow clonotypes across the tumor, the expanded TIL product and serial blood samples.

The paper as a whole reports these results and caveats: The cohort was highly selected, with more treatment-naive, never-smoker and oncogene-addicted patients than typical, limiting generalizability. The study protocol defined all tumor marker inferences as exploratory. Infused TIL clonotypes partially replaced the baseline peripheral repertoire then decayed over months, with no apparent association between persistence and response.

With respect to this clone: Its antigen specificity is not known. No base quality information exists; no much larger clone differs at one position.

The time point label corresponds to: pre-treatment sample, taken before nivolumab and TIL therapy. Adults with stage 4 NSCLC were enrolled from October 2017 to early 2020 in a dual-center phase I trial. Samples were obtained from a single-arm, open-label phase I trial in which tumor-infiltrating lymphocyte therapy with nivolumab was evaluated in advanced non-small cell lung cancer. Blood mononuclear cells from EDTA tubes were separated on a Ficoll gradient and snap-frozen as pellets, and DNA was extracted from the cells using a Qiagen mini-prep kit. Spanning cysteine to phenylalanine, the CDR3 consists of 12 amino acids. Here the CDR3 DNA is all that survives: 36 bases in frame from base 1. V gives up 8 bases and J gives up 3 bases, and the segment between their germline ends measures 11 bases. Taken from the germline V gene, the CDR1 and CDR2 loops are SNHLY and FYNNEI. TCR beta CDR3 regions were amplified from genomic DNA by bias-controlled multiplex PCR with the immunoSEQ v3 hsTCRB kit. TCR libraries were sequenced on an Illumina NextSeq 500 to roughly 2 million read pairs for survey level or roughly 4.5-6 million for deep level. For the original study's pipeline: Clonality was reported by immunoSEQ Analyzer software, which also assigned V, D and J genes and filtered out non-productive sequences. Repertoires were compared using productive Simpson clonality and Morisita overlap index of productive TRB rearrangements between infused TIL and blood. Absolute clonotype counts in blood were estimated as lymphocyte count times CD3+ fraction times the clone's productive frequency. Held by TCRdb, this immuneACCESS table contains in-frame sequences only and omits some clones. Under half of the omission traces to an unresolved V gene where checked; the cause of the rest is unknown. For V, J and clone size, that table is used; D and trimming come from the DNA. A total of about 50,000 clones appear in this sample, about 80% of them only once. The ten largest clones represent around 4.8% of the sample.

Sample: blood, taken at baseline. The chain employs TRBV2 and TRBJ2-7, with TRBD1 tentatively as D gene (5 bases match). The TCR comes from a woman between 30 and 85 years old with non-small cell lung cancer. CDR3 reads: CASRLQGYEQYF. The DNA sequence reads TGTGCCAGCCGTTTGCAGGGCTACGAGCAGTACTTC. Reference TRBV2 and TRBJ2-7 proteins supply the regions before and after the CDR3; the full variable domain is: EPEVTQTPSHQVTQMGQEVILRCVPISNHLYFYWYRQILGQKVEFLVSFYNNEISEKSEIFDDQFSVERPDGSNFTLKIRSTKLEDSAMYFCASRLQGYEQYFGPGTRLTVT.